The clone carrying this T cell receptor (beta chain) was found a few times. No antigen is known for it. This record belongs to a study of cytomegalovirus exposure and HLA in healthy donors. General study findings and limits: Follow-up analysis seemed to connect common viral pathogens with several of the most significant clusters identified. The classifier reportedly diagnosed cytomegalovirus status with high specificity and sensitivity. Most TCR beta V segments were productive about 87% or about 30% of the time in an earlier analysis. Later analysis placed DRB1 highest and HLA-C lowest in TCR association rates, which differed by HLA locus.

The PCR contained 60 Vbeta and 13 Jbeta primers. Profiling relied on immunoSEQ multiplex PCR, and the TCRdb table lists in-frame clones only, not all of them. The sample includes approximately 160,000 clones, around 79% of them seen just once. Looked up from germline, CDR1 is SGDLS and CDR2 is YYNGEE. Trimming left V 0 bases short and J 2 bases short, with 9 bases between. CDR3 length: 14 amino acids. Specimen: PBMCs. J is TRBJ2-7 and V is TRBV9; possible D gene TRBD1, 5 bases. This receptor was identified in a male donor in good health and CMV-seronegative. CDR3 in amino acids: CASSVGTFTYEQYF. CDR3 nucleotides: TGTGCCAGCAGCGTAGGGACATTCACCTACGAGCAGTACTTC.